This TCR beta chain stems from a study of identical twins. General observations from the study: Weaker excess twin sharing was observed in beta out-of-frame sequences.

TCRdb used MiXCR to reprocess the 5' RACE reads, holding one entry per CDR3 protein. The profile shows around 1.7 million distinct CDR3 sequences, more than 30% of them singletons. Notes on this clonotype: Antigen specificity is unknown.

The CDR3 extends over 16 amino acids. Germline values: CDR1 LGHDT, CDR2 YNNKEL (reference sequence). V was shortened by 0 bases and J by 3 bases, with 9 bases between the two germline ends. V is TRBV3-1 and J is TRBJ1-6, with a tentative D call TRBD1 (5 bases). The receptor comes from a newborn girl in good health. The sample comprised cord blood. CDR3 residues: CASSQEGQYYNSPLHF. The CDR3 region has the DNA TGTGCCAGCAGCCAAGAGGGGCAGTACTATAATTCACCCCTCCACTTT.